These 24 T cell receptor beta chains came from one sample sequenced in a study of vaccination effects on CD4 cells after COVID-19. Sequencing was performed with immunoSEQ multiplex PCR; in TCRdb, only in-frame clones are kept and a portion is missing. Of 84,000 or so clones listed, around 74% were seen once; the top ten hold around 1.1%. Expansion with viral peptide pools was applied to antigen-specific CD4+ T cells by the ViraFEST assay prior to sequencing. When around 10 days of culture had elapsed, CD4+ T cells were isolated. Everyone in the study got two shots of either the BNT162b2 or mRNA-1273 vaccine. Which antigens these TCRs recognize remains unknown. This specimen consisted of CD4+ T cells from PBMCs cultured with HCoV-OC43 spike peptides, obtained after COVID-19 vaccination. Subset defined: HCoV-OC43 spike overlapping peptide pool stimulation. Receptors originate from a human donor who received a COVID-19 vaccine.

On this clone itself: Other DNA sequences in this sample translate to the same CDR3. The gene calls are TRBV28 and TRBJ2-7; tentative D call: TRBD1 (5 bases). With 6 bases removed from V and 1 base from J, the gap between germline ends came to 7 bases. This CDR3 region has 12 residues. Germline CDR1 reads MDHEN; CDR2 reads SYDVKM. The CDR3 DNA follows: TGTGCCAGCAGGGGGCAGTCCTACGAGCAGTACGTC. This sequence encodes CASRGQSYEQYV.

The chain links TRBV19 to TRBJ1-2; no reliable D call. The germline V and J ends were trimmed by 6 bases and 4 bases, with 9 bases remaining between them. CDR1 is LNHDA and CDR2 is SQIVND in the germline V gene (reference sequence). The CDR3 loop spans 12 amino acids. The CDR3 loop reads CASRTRVYGYTF. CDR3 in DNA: TGTGCCAGTAGAACACGGGTCTATGGCTACACCTTC.

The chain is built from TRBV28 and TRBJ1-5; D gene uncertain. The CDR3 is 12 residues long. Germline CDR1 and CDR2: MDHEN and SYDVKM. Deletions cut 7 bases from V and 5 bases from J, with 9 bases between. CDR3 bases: TGTGCCAGCACTTTGCCCGATCAGCCCCAGCATTTT. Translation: CASTLPDQPQHF.

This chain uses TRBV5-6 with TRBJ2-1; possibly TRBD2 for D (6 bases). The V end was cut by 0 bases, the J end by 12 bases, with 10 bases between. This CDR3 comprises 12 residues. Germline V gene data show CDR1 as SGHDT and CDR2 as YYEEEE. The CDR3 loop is CASSLEGRGQFF. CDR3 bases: TGTGCCAGCAGCTTGGAAGGGCGGGGGCAGTTCTTC.

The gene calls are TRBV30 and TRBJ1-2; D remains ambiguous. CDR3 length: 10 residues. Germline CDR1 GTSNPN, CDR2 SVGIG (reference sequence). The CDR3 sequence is CAIKSYGYTF. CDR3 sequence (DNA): TGTGCAATCAAGAGCTATGGCTACACCTTC.

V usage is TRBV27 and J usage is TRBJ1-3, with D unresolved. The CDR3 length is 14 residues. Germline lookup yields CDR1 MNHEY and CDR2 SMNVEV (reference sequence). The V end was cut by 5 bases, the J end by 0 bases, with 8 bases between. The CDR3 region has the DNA TGTGCCAGCAGTGAGCGATTCTCTGGAAACACCATATATTTT. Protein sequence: CASSERFSGNTIYF.

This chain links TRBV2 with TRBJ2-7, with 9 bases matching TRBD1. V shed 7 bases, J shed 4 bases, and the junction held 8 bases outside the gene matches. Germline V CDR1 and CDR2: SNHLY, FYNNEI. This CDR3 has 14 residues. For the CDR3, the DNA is TGTGCCAGCACCTGGGACAGGGAGTCGTACGAGCAGTACGTC. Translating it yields CASTWDRESYEQYV.

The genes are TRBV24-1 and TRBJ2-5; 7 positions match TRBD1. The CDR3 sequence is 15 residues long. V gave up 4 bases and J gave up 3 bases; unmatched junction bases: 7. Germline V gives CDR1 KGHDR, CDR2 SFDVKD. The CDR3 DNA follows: TGTGCCACCAGTGAGACCCGGGACAGAAAAGAGACCCAGTACTTC. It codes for CATSETRDRKETQYF.

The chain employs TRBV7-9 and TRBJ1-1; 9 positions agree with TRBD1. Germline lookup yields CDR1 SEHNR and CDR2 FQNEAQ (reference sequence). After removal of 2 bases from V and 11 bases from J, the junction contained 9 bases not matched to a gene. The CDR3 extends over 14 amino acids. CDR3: CASSLIGQGPGAFF. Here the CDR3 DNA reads TGTGCCAGCAGCTTAATCGGACAGGGGCCAGGGGCTTTCTTT. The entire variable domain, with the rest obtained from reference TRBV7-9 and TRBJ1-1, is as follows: DTGVSQNPRHKITKRGQNVTFRCDPISEHNRLYWYRQTLGQGPEFLTYFQNEAQLEKSRLLSDRFSAERPKGSFSTLEIQRTEQGDSAMYLCASSLIGQGPGAFFGQGTRLTVV.

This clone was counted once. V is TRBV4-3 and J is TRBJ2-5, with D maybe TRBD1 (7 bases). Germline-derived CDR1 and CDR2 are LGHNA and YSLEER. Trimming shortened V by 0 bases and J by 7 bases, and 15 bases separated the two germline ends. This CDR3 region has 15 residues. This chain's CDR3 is CASSQDRGSGGTQYF. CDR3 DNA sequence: TGCGCCAGCAGCCAAGATCGGGGGTCAGGGGGGACCCAGTACTTC.

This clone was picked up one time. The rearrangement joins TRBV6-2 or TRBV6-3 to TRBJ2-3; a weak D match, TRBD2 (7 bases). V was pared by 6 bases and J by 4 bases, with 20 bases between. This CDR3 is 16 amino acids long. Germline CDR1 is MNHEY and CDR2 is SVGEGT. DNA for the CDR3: TGTGCCAGCAGCCCTATTATGGGGGGGGCCCCAGATACGCAGTATTTT. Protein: CASSPIMGGAPDTQYF.

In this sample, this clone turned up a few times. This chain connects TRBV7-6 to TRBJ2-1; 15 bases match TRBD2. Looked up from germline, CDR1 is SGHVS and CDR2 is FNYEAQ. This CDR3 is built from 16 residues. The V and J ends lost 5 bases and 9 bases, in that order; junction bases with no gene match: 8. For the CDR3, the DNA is TGTGCCAGCAGCCGTACCGGGACTAGCGGGGGGATTGAGCAGTTCTTC. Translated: CASSRTGTSGGIEQFF.

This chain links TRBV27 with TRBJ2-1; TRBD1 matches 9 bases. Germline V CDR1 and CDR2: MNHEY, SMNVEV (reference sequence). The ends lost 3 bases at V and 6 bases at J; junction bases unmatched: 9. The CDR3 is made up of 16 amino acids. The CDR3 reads CASSFKSWTGANEQFF. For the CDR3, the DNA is TGTGCCAGCAGTTTTAAAAGTTGGACAGGGGCCAATGAGCAGTTCTTC.

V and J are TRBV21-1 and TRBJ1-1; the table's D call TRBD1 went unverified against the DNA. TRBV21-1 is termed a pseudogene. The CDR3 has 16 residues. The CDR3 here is CASSETGEKENTEAFF. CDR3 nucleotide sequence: TGTGCCAGCAGCGAGACAGGGGAGAAAGAGAACACTGAAGCTTTCTTT.

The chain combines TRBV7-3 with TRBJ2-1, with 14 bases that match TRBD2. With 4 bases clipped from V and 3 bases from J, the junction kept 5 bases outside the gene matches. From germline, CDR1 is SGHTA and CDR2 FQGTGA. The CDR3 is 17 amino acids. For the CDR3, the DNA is TGTGCCAGCAGCTCTCCGGGACTAGCGGGGGACTACAATGAGCAGTTCTTC. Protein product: CASSSPGLAGDYNEQFF.

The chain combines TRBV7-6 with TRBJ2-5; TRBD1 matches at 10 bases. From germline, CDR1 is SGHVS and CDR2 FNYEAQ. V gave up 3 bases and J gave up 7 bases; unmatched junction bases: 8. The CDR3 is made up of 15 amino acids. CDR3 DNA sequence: TGTGCCAGCAGCTTGGGGACAGGGGCCGGTGGGACCCAGTACTTC. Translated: CASSLGTGAGGTQYF.

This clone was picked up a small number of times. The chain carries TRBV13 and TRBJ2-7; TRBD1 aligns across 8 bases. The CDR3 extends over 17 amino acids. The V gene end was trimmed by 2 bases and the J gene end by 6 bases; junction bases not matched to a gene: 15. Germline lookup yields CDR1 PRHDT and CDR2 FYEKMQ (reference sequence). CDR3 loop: CASSLQTDRVLDGEQYV. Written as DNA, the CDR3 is TGTGCCAGCAGCTTACAAACGGACAGGGTTCTTGATGGCGAGCAGTACGTC.

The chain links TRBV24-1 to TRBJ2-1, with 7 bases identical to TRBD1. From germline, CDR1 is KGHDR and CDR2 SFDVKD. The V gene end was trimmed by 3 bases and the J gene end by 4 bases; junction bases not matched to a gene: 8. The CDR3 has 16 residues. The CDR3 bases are TGTGCCACCAGTGATACGAGGGGGCGTAGGTACAATGAGCAGTTCTTC. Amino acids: CATSDTRGRRYNEQFF.

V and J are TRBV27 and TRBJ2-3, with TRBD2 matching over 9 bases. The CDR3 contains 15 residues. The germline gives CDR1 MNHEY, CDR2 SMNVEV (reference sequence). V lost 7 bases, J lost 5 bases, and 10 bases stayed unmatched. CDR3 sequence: CASTPLAGLGDTQYF. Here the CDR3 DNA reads TGTGCCAGCACCCCTCTAGCGGGGTTGGGAGATACGCAGTATTTT.

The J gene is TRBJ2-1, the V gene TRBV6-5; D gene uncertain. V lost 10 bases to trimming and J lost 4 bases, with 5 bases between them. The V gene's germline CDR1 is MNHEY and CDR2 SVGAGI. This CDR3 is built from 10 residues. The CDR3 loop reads CATLYNEQFF. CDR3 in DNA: TGTGCCACCCTATACAATGAGCAGTTCTTC.

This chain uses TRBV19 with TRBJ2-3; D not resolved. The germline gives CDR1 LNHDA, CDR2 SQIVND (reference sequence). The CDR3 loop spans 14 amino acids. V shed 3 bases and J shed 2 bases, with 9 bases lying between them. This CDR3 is CASSIIAATDTQYF. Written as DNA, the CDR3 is TGTGCCAGTAGTATCATAGCCGCCACAGATACGCAGTATTTT.

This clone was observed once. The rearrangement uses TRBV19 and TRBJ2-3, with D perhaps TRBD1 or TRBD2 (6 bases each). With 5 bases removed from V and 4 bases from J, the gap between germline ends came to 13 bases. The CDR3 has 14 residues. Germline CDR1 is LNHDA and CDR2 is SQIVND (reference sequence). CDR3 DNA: TGTGCCAGTAGTGATAGGGGGGCGGCAGATACGCAGTATTTT. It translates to CASSDRGAADTQYF.

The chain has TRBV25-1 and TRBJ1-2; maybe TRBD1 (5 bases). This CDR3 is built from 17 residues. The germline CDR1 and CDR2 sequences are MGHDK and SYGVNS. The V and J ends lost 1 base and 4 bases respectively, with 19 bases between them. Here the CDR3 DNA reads TGTGCCAGCAGTGAATGGGGGATGGAGGGTGAGAGCTATGGCTACACCTTC. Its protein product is CASSEWGMEGESYGYTF.

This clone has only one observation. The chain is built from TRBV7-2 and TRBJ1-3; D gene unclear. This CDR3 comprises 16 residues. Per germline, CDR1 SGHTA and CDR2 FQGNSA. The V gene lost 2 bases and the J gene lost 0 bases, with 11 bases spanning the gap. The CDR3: CASSLNFGLSGNTIYF. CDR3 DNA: TGTGCCAGCAGCTTAAATTTCGGCCTCTCTGGAAACACCATATATTTT.